A single sample gave rise to the 19 T cell receptor beta chains below, sequenced in a study of CD8 T cells in ankylosing spondylitis. TCRdb fed the 5' RACE reads into MiXCR, producing one record per CDR3 protein. The table records approximately 300,000 distinct CDR3 sequences, approximately 8.2% of them present only once. Antigens for these TCRs are unknown. Notes on the study in general: For ankylosing spondylitis blood, a TCR beta motif of 8 or 9 highly homologous variants appeared characteristic.

The sequencing input was blood, either unsorted or a sorted T cell fraction (not recorded which). Receptors were obtained from a male donor with ankylosing spondylitis.

This chain connects TRBV15 to TRBJ2-2; 10 bases align to TRBD1. Trimming took 5 bases from V and 4 from J; bases not matched to a gene: 10. Germline CDR1 LNHNV, CDR2 YYDKDF (reference sequence). This CDR3 is 17 amino acids long. This chain's CDR3 is CATSVTPGQGFTGELFF. The CDR3 bases are TGTGCCACCAGCGTTACCCCGGGACAGGGGTTCACCGGGGAGCTGTTTTTT.

The sample holds a few counts of this clonotype. The chain recombines TRBV4-1 with TRBJ2-7; 8 positions match TRBD1. Germline V lookup: CDR1 MGHRA, CDR2 YSYEKL. Trimming cost V 0 bases and J 5 bases; bases outside gene matches: 12. The CDR3 has 17 residues. The CDR3 DNA is TGCGCCAGCAGCCAAGACGGGGTGGGGACAGGTCTTGACGAGCAGTACTTC. It is translated as CASSQDGVGTGLDEQYF.

This clonotype came up a few times. The chain couples TRBV10-1 to TRBJ2-3; TRBD2 is a possible D gene (6 bases). There are 16 residues in the CDR3. Germline V CDR1 and CDR2: WNHNN, SYGVQD (reference sequence). Between the trimmed V and J ends, which lost 4 bases and 2 bases, there was a span of 16 bases. CDR3 protein: CASSGVSGGFTDTQYF. The CDR3 DNA reads TGCGCCAGCAGTGGGGTCAGCGGAGGGTTCACAGATACGCAGTATTTT.

The table lists this clonotype with many counts. J is TRBJ2-1 and V is TRBV29-1; a possible D gene is TRBD2 (6 bases). The germline V gene has CDR1 SQVTM and CDR2 ANQGSEA. Trimming cost V 3 bases and J 8 bases, with 11 bases left between them. This CDR3 is 12 amino acids long. The DNA for the CDR3 is TGCAGCGTTGACCCGGGGGTCCATGAGCAGTTCTTC. Its protein product is CSVDPGVHEQFF.

This clonotype was counted a few times. V gene TRBV4-2 combines with J gene TRBJ2-3; 9 nucleotides line up with TRBD2. The germline V gene has CDR1 LGHNA and CDR2 YNFKEQ. V dropped 0 bases and J dropped 3; count of bases not matched to a gene: 13. The CDR3 loop spans 19 amino acids. CDR3 coding DNA: TGTGCCAGCAGCCAAGATTTGCCGGAGACTAGCGGACTTACAGATACGCAGTATTTT. Amino acids: CASSQDLPETSGLTDTQYF.

Many counts were recorded for this clonotype. The rearrangement joins TRBV29-1 to TRBJ2-7, with D possibly TRBD2 on 6 matching bases. V was trimmed by 7 bases and J by 7 bases, leaving 23 bases between them. The CDR3 extends over 14 amino acids. Germline V gene lookup returns CDR1 SQVTM and CDR2 ANQGSEA. As DNA, the CDR3 is TGCAGCGCGGAGGGGCAGGCTAACGCGGGGGAGCAGTACTTC. Translated: CSAEGQANAGEQYF.

The chain uses TRBV7-3 and TRBJ2-3, with TRBD2 as a possible D gene (6 bases). Deletions cut 4 bases from V and 2 bases from J, with 13 bases between. CDR3 length: 15 amino acids. Germline CDR1 is SGHTA and CDR2 is FQGTGA. CDR3 sequence (DNA): TGTGCCAGCAGCTCCTTCGGGAGCTTCACAGATACGCAGTATTTT. Protein: CASSSFGSFTDTQYF.

The chain couples TRBV19 to TRBJ2-1, with 8 bases identical to TRBD2. This CDR3 comprises 14 residues. Trimming took 7 bases from V and 4 from J; bases not matched to a gene: 6. Germline lookup yields CDR1 LNHDA and CDR2 SQIVND (reference sequence). The CDR3 coding sequence is TGTGCCAGTATGGCGGCGGGAGGATACAATGAGCAGTTCTTC. This encodes CASMAAGGYNEQFF.

The genes are TRBV28 and TRBJ2-3, with unresolved D. Trimming left V 8 bases short and J 1 base short, with 13 bases between. CDR1 and CDR2 (germline): MDHEN, SYDVKM. The CDR3 runs to 14 residues. CDR3 region: CASGTWAGTDTQYF. The CDR3 DNA is TGTGCCAGCGGTACATGGGCAGGCACAGATACGCAGTATTTT.

This clonotype was seen only a few times. The chain recombines TRBV15 with TRBJ2-2; 11 bases are a match to TRBD2. CDR3 length: 20 amino acids. The ends lost 5 bases at V and 5 bases at J; junction bases unmatched: 19. Germline CDR1 reads LNHNV; CDR2 reads YYDKDF (reference sequence). CDR3 sequence reads: CATSARIGQIAGGETGELFF. The CDR3 nucleotides are TGTGCCACCAGCGCCCGTATCGGCCAGATAGCGGGGGGGGAGACCGGGGAGCTGTTTTTT.

This clonotype was detected only a few times. CDR3 DNA sequence: TGTGCCAGCTCACCAGGAGGGGGCCTGTACGAGCAGTACTTC. This gives the protein CASSPGGGLYEQYF. The chain combines TRBV18 with TRBJ2-7; tentative D call: TRBD1 (7 bases). CDR1 KGHSH and CDR2 LQKENI come from the germline V gene. The CDR3 has 14 residues. Trimming cost V 2 bases and J 4 bases, with 12 bases left between them.

The table lists this clonotype with a few counts. This chain joins TRBV5-1 and TRBJ1-4; D is ambiguous. The germline V and J ends were trimmed by 0 bases and 3 bases, with 9 bases remaining between them. Germline CDR1 SGHRS, CDR2 YFSETQ. The CDR3 is 15 residues long. The CDR3 region is CASSLEARSNEKLFF. CDR3 sequence (DNA): TGCGCCAGCAGCTTGGAGGCCAGATCTAATGAAAAACTGTTTTTT. The whole variable domain, filled in from reference TRBV5-1 and TRBJ1-4, reads KAGVTQTPRYLIKTRGQQVTLSCSPISGHRSVSWYQQTPGQGLQFLFEYFSETQRNKGNFPGRFSGRQFSNSRSEMNVSTLELGDSALYLCASSLEARSNEKLFFGSGTQLSVL.

The J gene is TRBJ2-1, the V gene TRBV13; D is tentatively TRBD1 or TRBD2 (6 bases each). V lost 5 bases and J lost 3, with 17 bases in between. The CDR3 extends over 16 amino acids. The germline V gene has CDR1 PRHDT and CDR2 FYEKMQ (reference sequence). CDR3 in DNA: TGTGCCAGCAGCCCGTGGATGGGGGGCGGCTACAATGAGCAGTTCTTC. Its translation is CASSPWMGGGYNEQFF. Combining the CDR3 with reference TRBV13 and TRBJ2-1 gives the whole variable domain AAGVIQSPRHLIKEKRETATLKCYPIPRHDTVYWYQQGPGQDPQFLISFYEKMQSDKGSIPDRFSAQQFSDYHSELNMSSLELGDSALYFCASSPWMGGGYNEQFFGPGTRLTVL.

This clonotype appeared a few times. The chain employs TRBV27 and TRBJ1-1; D is undetermined. The CDR3 has 13 amino acids. V lost 1 base and J lost 2, with 5 bases in between. Germline lookup yields CDR1 MNHEY and CDR2 SMNVEV (reference sequence). The CDR3 is CASSLWPNTEAFF. As DNA, the CDR3 is TGTGCCAGCAGTTTATGGCCAAACACTGAAGCTTTCTTT.

The sample holds a few counts of this clonotype. The V and J genes are TRBV5-1 and TRBJ2-1, with TRBD2 matching over 14 bases. Looked up from germline, CDR1 is SGHRS and CDR2 is YFSETQ. The V gene end was trimmed by 4 bases and the J gene end by 3 bases; junction bases not matched to a gene: 15. This CDR3 has 20 residues. In nucleotides, the CDR3 is TGCGCCAGCAGCGCCACCACCGGGACTAGCGGGAGTTTCTACTACAATGAGCAGTTCTTC. Encoded protein: CASSATTGTSGSFYYNEQFF.

The gene calls are TRBV9 and TRBJ1-2; D gene ambiguous. The V end was cut by 5 bases, the J end by 4 bases, with 6 bases between. The CDR3 consists of 11 residues. CDR1 and CDR2 from the germline V gene are SGDLS and YYNGEE. For the CDR3, the DNA is TGTGCCAGCAGGGCTTCCTATGGCTACACCTTC. Translated, it gives CASRASYGYTF.

This clonotype occurred a few times. This chain uses TRBV27 with TRBJ2-7; 8 nucleotides match TRBD2. CDR1 is MNHEY, CDR2 SMNVEV, per germline (reference sequence). V shed 5 bases and J 5 bases; nucleotides not matched to a gene: 11. CDR3 length: 15 residues. The CDR3 region is CASSELAGRLDEQYF. The CDR3 DNA sequence: TGTGCCAGCAGTGAATTAGCGGGGAGACTAGACGAGCAGTACTTC.

The V call is TRBV12-3 or TRBV12-4, the J call TRBJ2-1, with 10 bases that match TRBD2. CDR3 length: 11 amino acids. The J segment lost 10 bases and the V segment lost 7 bases, leaving 1 base of the junction unmatched. CDR3 DNA sequence: TGTGCCAGCAAACTAGCGGGGGAGCAGTTCTTC. It translates to CASKLAGEQFF.

The chain joins TRBV27 to TRBJ2-7; D uncertain. V lost 8 bases, J lost 6 bases, and 14 bases lay in between. Germline V gene data show CDR1 as MNHEY and CDR2 as SMNVEV (reference sequence). The CDR3 runs 12 residues. DNA for the CDR3: TGTGCCAGCTATTCATGGGGTGGCGAGCAGTACTTC. As protein: CASYSWGGEQYF.